Listed below are T cell receptor beta chains from one sample, sequenced in a study of cytomegalovirus exposure and HLA in healthy donors. Data came from immunoSEQ multiplex PCR; TCRdb stores just in-frame clones and leaves some out. Here the sample spans around 100,000 clones, around four fifths being singletons. Specimen: PBMCs. The source of these receptors is a woman in her thirties or forties in good health and CMV-seropositive. CDR3s include the opening cysteine and the closing phenylalanine or tryptophan. D genes are given only for firm matches. A row's size may be missing; if present it is once, few, many or a size class.

.	TRBV30	once	TRBJ2-5	TGTGCCTGGAGCCTCTATTTGACTAGGGGAGAGACCCAGTACTTC	CAWSLYLTRGETQYF
TRBD2	TRBV4-2	.	TRBJ2-2	TGTGCCAGCAGCCCAAGGACTAGCGGGAGGGCCGCGAACACCGGGGAGCTGTTTTTT	CASSPRTSGRAANTGELFF
.	TRBV5-6	few	TRBJ2-4	TGTGCCAGCAGCTTGGGTTCGGTAGCCAAAAACATTCAGTACTTC	CASSLGSVAKNIQYF
.	TRBV14	.	TRBJ2-3	TGTGCCAGCAGCCCTTTCCGGTCGGGAGATACGCAGTATTTT	CASSPFRSGDTQYF
.	TRBV10-3	.	TRBJ2-3	TGTGCCATCAGTGAGAGCGGAGCTAGCACAGATACGCAGTATTTT	CAISESGASTDTQYF
.	TRBV7-6	.	TRBJ2-3	TGTGCCAGCAGCCTAGTATGGACTGACGCCCTGGATACGCAGTATTTT	CASSLVWTDALDTQYF
.	TRBV9	.	TRBJ1-3	TGTGCCAGCAGCGTAATGGAGGGAAACACCATATATTTT	CASSVMEGNTIYF
TRBD1	TRBV29-1	.	TRBJ1-1	TGCAGCGCCAAACCTGGGACAGACCCTTTGAACACTGAAGCTTTCTTT	CSAKPGTDPLNTEAFF
.	TRBV27	.	TRBJ2-1	TGTGCCAGCAGTAATGGACGGGACTACAATGAGCAGTTCTTC	CASSNGRDYNEQFF
TRBD2	TRBV5-4	.	TRBJ2-5	TGTGCCAGCAGCTCGTTAGCGGGAGGCTGGGGGACCCAGTACTTC	CASSSLAGGWGTQYF
TRBD2	TRBV19	.	TRBJ2-2	TGTGCCAGTAGTATACTAGCGGGAGGGTTCACCGGGGAGCTGTTTTTT	CASSILAGGFTGELFF
TRBD1	TRBV28	few	TRBJ2-3	TGTGCCAGCAGAAACAGGGGTCAAGGCACAGATACGCAGTATTTT	CASRNRGQGTDTQYF
TRBD2	TRBV11-2	few	TRBJ2-7	TGTGCCAGCAGCTTGGACAGCGGGAGGAAATCTTACGAGCAGTACTTC	CASSLDSGRKSYEQYF
TRBD1	TRBV6-6	.	TRBJ2-7	TGTGCCAGCAGTTACGGGACAGCCACCTACGAGCAGTACTTC	CASSYGTATYEQYF
TRBD2	TRBV6-5	.	TRBJ2-7	TGTGCCAGCAGTTACTCGACCCCGGGACTAGACTACGAGCAGTACTTC	CASSYSTPGLDYEQYF
TRBD1	TRBV2	once	TRBJ2-5	TGTGCCAGCGGCTCCCGGACAGGGCGAGAGACCCAGTACTTC	CASGSRTGRETQYF
TRBD1	TRBV5-4	.	TRBJ1-4	TGTGCCAGCAGCCCAACACAGGGGAAGTCTGAAAAACTGTTTTTT	CASSPTQGKSEKLFF
TRBD2	TRBV10-3	.	TRBJ2-3	TGTGCCAGCAGTGAACCCAGCGGGAGGGCGGGGTCAGATACGCAGTATTTT	CASSEPSGRAGSDTQYF
TRBD1	TRBV5-4	.	TRBJ2-1	TGTGCCAGCGCCCGCACGGACAGGTCCTACAATGAGCAGTTCTTC	CASARTDRSYNEQFF
.	TRBV30	once	TRBJ2-1	TGTGCCTGTCTGGGAGAGGTTACGGGCAATGAGCAGTTCTTC	CACLGEVTGNEQFF
TRBD2	TRBV5-1	.	TRBJ2-7	TGCGCCAGCAGCTTGGAGGGACTAGCGCGCTCCTACGAGCAGTACTTC	CASSLEGLARSYEQYF
.	TRBV30	once	TRBJ1-2	TGTGCCTGGAGAGGACAGCTGCCAACCTATGGCTACACCTTC	CAWRGQLPTYGYTF
TRBD1	TRBV28	.	TRBJ1-4	TGTGCCAGCAGTTATACAGGGGGCGCGAGAGAAAAACTGTTTTTT	CASSYTGGAREKLFF
TRBD2	TRBV27	.	TRBJ2-1	TGTGCCAGCAGTCGGACTAGCGGGATCCCCTACAATGAGCAGTTCTTC	CASSRTSGIPYNEQFF